This record covers a single TCR beta chain. The source of the sample is a study of blood T cell repertoires in COVID-19. Study context: Italy, Spain and the United States were the sources of the convalescent and acute COVID-19 samples. Sample material is recorded as cDNA or gDNA derived from T cells, B-cell-depleted T cells, or PBMCs.

The V end lost 7 bases, the J end lost 7 bases, and 18 bases lay between the germline ends. The germline gives CDR1 SGHAT, CDR2 FQNNGV. The CDR3 is 14 amino acids. Original analysis: Reference gene primer amplification gave nucleated cell count estimates. The repertoire was sequenced with immunoSEQ multiplex PCR; TCRdb's copy has only in-frame clones and lacks some. V, J and clone size are taken as reported in that table, and D and trimming were inferred from the DNA itself. The sample holds over 85,000 clones, 70% to 90% seen once. Sequenced sample: peripheral blood. The chain links TRBV11-2 to TRBJ2-3; D unclear. The source is a human donor in a cohort sampled during active COVID-19. CDR3 sequence (DNA): TGTGCCAGCACGCCTAGGCTCTCATCCAATACGCAGTATTTT. This encodes CASTPRLSSNTQYF.